One sample yielded the 8 T cell receptor beta chains listed below, sequenced in a study of T cell repertoires in ileal Crohn's disease. TCRdb's table, derived via immunoSEQ multiplex PCR, lists solely in-frame clones and lacks some. The sample has 8,000 to 8,500 clones; approximately 96% are singletons. Sequencing was performed on ileal tissue. Source of these receptors: an adult with Crohn's disease.

The chain has TRBV19 and TRBJ1-1, with 9 bases that match TRBD1. Germline V gives CDR1 LNHDA, CDR2 SQIVND (reference sequence). The length of the CDR3 is 14 residues. V shed 8 bases, J shed 2 bases, and the junction held 6 bases outside the gene matches. This CDR3 reads CASQPTGGNTEAFF. The CDR3 region has the DNA TGTGCCAGTCAACCGACAGGGGGAAACACTGAAGCTTTCTTT.

The chain joins TRBV6-5 to TRBJ2-7; the match to TRBD1 covers 9 bases. Germline assignment: CDR1 MNHEY and CDR2 SVGAGI. The CDR3 sequence is 15 residues long. Losses at the gene ends were 2 bases for V and 3 bases for J; bases not matched to a gene: 5. CDR3: CASSYPGQGGYEQYF. The CDR3 bases are TGTGCCAGCAGTTACCCGGGACAGGGAGGCTACGAGCAGTACTTC.

This clone appeared once. CDR3 protein: CAWDRQDYEQYF. In DNA, the CDR3 is TGTGCCTGGGACAGACAGGACTACGAGCAGTACTTC. This chain joins TRBV30 and TRBJ2-7; D is perhaps TRBD1 (6 bases). V was pared by 5 bases and J by 3 bases, with 11 bases between. This CDR3 has 12 amino acids. The V gene's germline CDR1 is GTSNPN and CDR2 SVGIG (reference sequence).

The chain uses TRBV7-2 and TRBJ2-2; D may be TRBD2 (6 bases). The V and J ends lost 5 bases and 0 bases respectively, with 13 bases between them. This CDR3 comprises 16 residues. Germline V lookup: CDR1 SGHTA, CDR2 FQGNSA. For the CDR3, the DNA is TGTGCCAGCAGCCCCCATGGGGGGTCGAACACCGGGGAGCTGTTTTTT. Translated: CASSPHGGSNTGELFF.

The chain's CDR3 is CASSPGGGSEAFF. The CDR3, as DNA: TGTGCCAGCTCACCGGGCGGAGGCTCTGAAGCTTTCTTT. The rearrangement joins TRBV18 to TRBJ1-1; no reliable D call. The length of the CDR3 is 13 residues. CDR1 is KGHSH, CDR2 LQKENI, per germline. V was cut by 3 bases and J by 6 bases, with 11 bases left in between.

This clone was seen a handful of times. J is TRBJ2-5 and V is TRBV18; the D is unclear. CDR3 length: 14 residues. The V end was cut by 4 bases, the J end by 4 bases, with 13 bases between. CDR1 is KGHSH and CDR2 is LQKENI in the germline V gene. CDR3: CASSQAVTGETQYF. The CDR3 DNA reads TGTGCCAGCTCACAGGCGGTCACTGGAGAGACCCAGTACTTC.

The chain recombines TRBV18 with TRBJ2-7; D is uncertain. The germline CDR1 and CDR2 sequences are KGHSH and LQKENI. Trimming shortened V by 6 bases and J by 4 bases, and 19 bases separated the two germline ends. This CDR3 comprises 15 residues. The chain's CDR3 is CASSLSADVRYEQYF. In DNA, the CDR3 is TGTGCCAGCTCCCTCTCAGCTGATGTGAGGTACGAGCAGTACTTC.

This clone was seen only once. This chain uses TRBV5-1 with TRBJ2-5; possible D gene TRBD2, 6 bases. From germline, CDR1 is SGHRS and CDR2 YFSETQ. V was pared by 0 bases and J by 1 base, with 7 bases between. The CDR3 loop spans 14 amino acids. CDR3 sequence (DNA): TGCGCCAGCAGCTTGGCAGCGGGCCAAGAGACCCAGTACTTC. Amino acids: CASSLAAGQETQYF.